This TCR beta chain was sequenced for a study of blood T cells in healthy people across ages. The study recruited healthy Caucasian donors from Russia who were aged roughly 6 to 95. The study isolated at least 6.5 million PBMCs from each sample. Extraction yielded at least 5 micrograms of total RNA per sample. The CDR3 has 15 residues. Germline V CDR1 and CDR2: SNHLY, FYNNEI. Trimming took off 8 bases at V and 5 bases at J, with 21 bases between the two ends. General observations from the study: Naive T cell percentage strongly correlated with TCR beta diversity.

As for this clonotype: The antigen is undetermined.

A sample-barcoded 5' primer and a J-beta primer mix were used in a second PCR of roughly 7 to 11 cycles. From the 5' RACE reads, TCRdb called clonotypes with MiXCR, one entry per CDR3 protein. The sample contains hundreds of thousands of distinct CDR3 sequences, approximately 59% of which appear only once. This TCR was sampled from a man in his sixties in good health. Specimen: blood. The chain employs TRBV2 and TRBJ2-5, with a tentative D call TRBD1 (6 bases). CDR3 DNA sequence: TGTGCCAGCGGACCTACACAGGGTCGGGGTGAGACCCAGTACTTC. Its translation is CASGPTQGRGETQYF.